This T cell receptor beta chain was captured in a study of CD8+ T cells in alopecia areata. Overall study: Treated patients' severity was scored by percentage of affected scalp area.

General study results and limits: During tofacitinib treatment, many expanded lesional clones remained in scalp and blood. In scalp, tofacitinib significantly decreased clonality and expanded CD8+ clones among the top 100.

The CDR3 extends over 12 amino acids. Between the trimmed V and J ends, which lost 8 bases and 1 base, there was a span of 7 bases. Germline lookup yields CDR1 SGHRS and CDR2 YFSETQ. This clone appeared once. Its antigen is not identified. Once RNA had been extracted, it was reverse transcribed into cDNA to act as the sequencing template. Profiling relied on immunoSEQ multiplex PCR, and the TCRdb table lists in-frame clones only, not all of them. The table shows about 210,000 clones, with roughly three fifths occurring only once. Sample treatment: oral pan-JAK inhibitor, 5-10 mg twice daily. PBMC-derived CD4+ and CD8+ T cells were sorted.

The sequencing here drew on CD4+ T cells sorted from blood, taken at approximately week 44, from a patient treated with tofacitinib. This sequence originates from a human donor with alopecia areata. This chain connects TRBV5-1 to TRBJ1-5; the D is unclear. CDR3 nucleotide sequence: TGCGCCAGAGATAAGAGCAATCAGCCCCAGCATTTT. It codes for CARDKSNQPQHF.